The 14 T cell receptor beta chains given below trace back to one sample, sequenced in a study of blood T cell repertoires in COVID-19. Data came from immunoSEQ multiplex PCR; TCRdb stores just in-frame clones and leaves some out. The data hold under 250,000 clones, with about nine tenths observed a single time. The sample comprised PBMCs or T cells enriched from blood (not recorded which). Receptors originate from a woman aged 25 to 45 with acute COVID-19.

The gene calls are TRBV10-3 and TRBJ1-2; D is undetermined. V shed 2 bases and J shed 1 base, with 17 bases lying between them. This CDR3 has 17 amino acids. CDR1 and CDR2 (germline): ENHRY, SYGVKD. This chain's CDR3 is CAISERTLRGDNYGYTF. CDR3 bases: TGTGCCATCAGTGAGAGGACTCTCCGCGGGGATAACTATGGCTACACCTTC.

The CDR3 is CASSSGAGFEAFF. The CDR3 coding sequence is TGCGCCAGCAGCAGTGGGGCGGGGTTCGAAGCTTTCTTT. The chain links TRBV4-1 to TRBJ1-1; D possibly corresponds to TRBD1 (5 bases). This CDR3 is 13 amino acids long. The germline CDR1 and CDR2 sequences are MGHRA and YSYEKL. The ends were cut back, 5 bases at V and 8 bases at J, with 15 bases in the middle.

The chain recombines TRBV29-1 with TRBJ1-1; 8 positions match TRBD1. V trimming: 3 bases; J trimming: 6 bases; junction bases outside the gene matches: 9. This CDR3 has 14 amino acids. Germline loops: CDR1 SQVTM, CDR2 ANQGSEA. This CDR3 is CSVEGRQGIAEAFF. For the CDR3, the DNA is TGCAGCGTTGAGGGGAGACAGGGGATAGCTGAAGCTTTCTTT. Using reference TRBV29-1 and TRBJ1-1 for the parts outside the CDR3, the full variable domain is SAVISQKPSRDICQRGTSLTIQCQVDSQVTMMFWYRQQPGQSLTLIATANQGSEATYESGFVIDKFPISRPNLTFSTLTVSNMSPEDSSIYLCSVEGRQGIAEAFFGQGTRLTVV.

This clone occurred once. The chain uses TRBV7-8 and TRBJ1-4; no definite D call. With 5 bases removed from V and 0 bases from J, the gap between germline ends came to 10 bases. The CDR3 spans 15 residues. The V gene's germline CDR1 is SGHVS and CDR2 FQNEAQ. The CDR3 protein is CASSPRYATNEKLFF. DNA of the CDR3: TGTGCCAGCAGCCCACGGTACGCAACTAATGAAAAACTGTTTTTT.

The chain couples TRBV2 to TRBJ1-4; TRBD1 is a possible D gene (6 bases). In germline, CDR1 is SNHLY, CDR2 FYNNEI. This CDR3 comprises 15 residues. V was pared by 6 bases and J by 8 bases, with 19 bases between. CDR3 region: CASSRTIQGYEKLFF. Written as DNA, the CDR3 is TGTGCCAGCAGCCGAACTATACAGGGATACGAAAAACTGTTTTTT.

The chain recombines TRBV5-1 with TRBJ2-7; D is perhaps TRBD2 (5 bases). CDR3 length: 14 residues. The V end lost 4 bases, the J end lost 7 bases, and 18 bases lay between the germline ends. CDR1 SGHRS and CDR2 YFSETQ come from the germline V gene. The CDR3 protein is CASSATDLAGEQYF. CDR3 sequence (DNA): TGCGCCAGCAGCGCCACGGACTTAGCCGGGGAGCAGTACTTC. Combining the CDR3 with reference TRBV5-1 and TRBJ2-7 gives the whole variable domain KAGVTQTPRYLIKTRGQQVTLSCSPISGHRSVSWYQQTPGQGLQFLFEYFSETQRNKGNFPGRFSGRQFSNSRSEMNVSTLELGDSALYLCASSATDLAGEQYFGPGTRLTVT.

V and J are TRBV9 and TRBJ1-2; tentative D call: TRBD1 (6 bases). Germline loops: CDR1 SGDLS, CDR2 YYNGEE. The V end lost 3 bases, the J end lost 8 bases, and 14 bases lay between the germline ends. The CDR3 sequence is 13 residues long. The CDR3 DNA follows: TGTGCCAGCAGCGACTTACAGGGTGGCGGCTACACCTTC. The encoded protein is CASSDLQGGGYTF. The full variable domain, with the rest looked up from reference TRBV9 and TRBJ1-2, is DSGVTQTPKHLITATGQRVTLRCSPRSGDLSVYWYQQSLDQGLQFLIQYYNGEERAKGNILERFSAQQFPDLHSELNLSSLELGDSALYFCASSDLQGGGYTFGSGTRLTVV.

The chain couples TRBV29-1 to TRBJ1-1; possibly TRBD1 for D (6 bases). The length of the CDR3 is 13 residues. Germline CDR1 and CDR2: SQVTM and ANQGSEA. V was pared by 2 bases and J by 1 base, with 8 bases between. For the CDR3, the DNA is TGCAGCGTTGAAAGGACAGCGAACACTGAAGCTTTCTTT. It encodes CSVERTANTEAFF.

This chain connects TRBV30 to TRBJ1-6; 8 nucleotides align to TRBD1. The germline V gene encodes CDR1 GTSNPN and CDR2 SVGIG (reference sequence). V lost 3 bases to trimming and J lost 9 bases; unmatched junction nucleotides: 4. The CDR3 contains 13 residues. The CDR3 sequence is CAWRQGVTSPLHF. As DNA, the CDR3 is TGTGCCTGGAGACAGGGGGTTACTTCACCCCTCCACTTT.

This rearrangement joins TRBV4-1 to TRBJ1-2, with 8 bases aligning to TRBD1. Germline V gene data show CDR1 as MGHRA and CDR2 as YSYEKL. J lost 4 bases, V lost 6 bases, and 7 bases had no gene match. CDR3 length: 14 amino acids. The CDR3 spells CASRIDRGGYGYTF. In nucleotides, the CDR3 is TGCGCCAGCAGAATCGACAGGGGAGGCTATGGCTACACCTTC.

The chain recombines TRBV30 with TRBJ1-4; maybe TRBD1 (6 bases). Germline loops: CDR1 GTSNPN, CDR2 SVGIG (reference sequence). The CDR3 has 12 amino acids. The CDR3 DNA sequence: TGTGCTTTCGGGGGGGCAGGGGAAAAACTGTTTTTT. Its translation is CAFGGAGEKLFF. The variable domain in full, with the rest retrieved from reference TRBV30 and TRBJ1-4, is SQTIHQWPATLVQPVGSPLSLECTVEGTSNPNLYWYRQAAGRGLQLLFYSVGIGQISSEVPQNLSASRPQDRQFILSSKKLLLSDSGFYLCAFGGAGEKLFFGSGTQLSVL.

J is TRBJ1-1 and V is TRBV3-1 (or the pseudogene TRBV3-2); 8 bases line up with TRBD1. V gave up 1 base and J gave up 1 base; unmatched junction bases: 5. The CDR3 spans 16 residues. Germline CDR1 and CDR2: LGHDT and YNNKEL (reference sequence). CDR3 DNA: TGTGCCAGCAGCCAAGGTCTCGACAGGGGGAACACTGAAGCTTTCTTT. Its protein product is CASSQGLDRGNTEAFF.

The CDR3 region has the DNA TGTGCCAGCAGTCACACCCCACTAGCGGGGGTGATAGATACGCAGTATTTT. Residues: CASSHTPLAGVIDTQYF. The rearrangement uses TRBV27 and TRBJ2-3; 11 positions agree with TRBD2. V was pared by 5 bases and J by 5 bases, with 12 bases of the junction left unmatched. The V gene's germline CDR1 is MNHEY and CDR2 SMNVEV (reference sequence). The CDR3 is 17 amino acids.

This rearrangement joins TRBV14 to TRBJ2-1; 13 nucleotides line up with TRBD2. There are 16 residues in the CDR3. CDR1 and CDR2 from the germline V gene are SGHDN and FVKESK. Trimming removed 1 base from V and 8 bases from J; junction bases left unmatched: 5. The CDR3 coding sequence is TGTGCCAGCAGCCAAGTCATGACTAGCGGGGGGTATGAGCAGTTCTTC. Amino acid sequence: CASSQVMTSGGYEQFF. Looking up the rest from reference TRBV14 and TRBJ2-1 gives the full variable domain: EAGVTQFPSHSVIEKGQTVTLRCDPISGHDNLYWYRRVMGKEIKFLLHFVKESKQDESGMPNNRFLAERTGGTYSTLKVQPAELEDSGVYFCASSQVMTSGGYEQFFGPGTRLTVL.